The entry below describes one T cell receptor beta chain. Its antigen is unknown. Base qualities were left out, and no much larger clone turns up one base away. In this study, sorted CD4+ and CD8+ T cells from the blood of healthy subjects and of severe aplastic anemia patients had their TCR repertoires deep-sequenced. Ficoll-Paque density gradient centrifugation was used to isolate peripheral blood mononuclear cells. Before DNA extraction, CD4+ and CD8+ T cells were sorted by FACS or by magnetic beads. Profiling of TCR beta VDJ combinations and CDR3 sequences used genomic DNA as the template. TCR repertoire sequencing was run on an Illumina HiSeq 2000. Regarding the original processing steps: Repertoires were assessed using TRBV/TRBJ rearrangement plots, CDR3 size and DJ length profiles, and Simpson's diversity index. The most abundant DNA sequence in the deep sequencing data was taken as the immunodominant clone. CDR3 amino acid sequences were screened for sharing across subjects and were compared with published repertoires and the VDJdb database. The public sequencing data were trimmed at Q25 with fastp and processed into clonotypes with MiXCR by TCRdb, which kept only in-frame beta chains. Merged by CDR3 protein, the rows form single entries marked with the most common genes and DNA. The V and J calls were determined by TCRdb, not by the authors. The sample table contains 250,000 to 300,000 distinct CDR3 sequences; only one count was recorded for 55% to 65% of them. The ten largest clones take up less than 9.5% of the sample.

These data are taken from a study of CD8+CD57+ T cells in acquired aplastic anemia (dated by TCRdb to 2016 to 2019). A note on the overall study: DNA extracted from sorted CD4+ and CD8+ cells had a mean of roughly 3.4 ug, with a range of roughly 0.2 to 27.4 ug. Broader findings and caveats from the paper: Patients and healthy controls showed no significant difference in CD8+ Simpson's diversity (P=0.060). Twenty-nine CD8+ CDR3 sequences were found in both patients and controls but appeared to be highly expressed in patients and within the immunodominant clones of the patients.

V loses 3 bases of germline sequence and J loses 0 bases, and the interval between the two ends is 10 bases. CDR1 and CDR2, per the germline V gene, are MRHNA and SNTAGT. The CDR3 has 15 amino acids, counting the end cysteine and phenylalanine. This entry keeps only the CDR3 DNA: 45 bases, framed from base 1. In this chain, TRBV6-4 is recombined with TRBJ2-3; TRBD2 could be the D gene, as 5 bases match. The clonotype originates from a human donor with severe aplastic anemia or a healthy control (not recorded which). The sample was sorted CD4+, CD8+, or CD8+CD57+ T cells (not recorded which) from PBMCs. The nucleotide sequence is TGTGCCAGCAGTGAGGTTGGACTGAGCACAGATACGCAGTATTTT. This encodes CASSEVGLSTDTQYF.